Each of the 15 T cell receptor beta chains below was sequenced from the same sample in a study of T cell responses to AZD1222 COVID-19 vaccine. Assay used: immunoSEQ multiplex PCR; TCRdb lists only in-frame clones, some missing. The table has some 110,000 clones, over 80% seen once. Sequencing used peripheral blood, obtained on day 0 of AZD1222 vaccination. These receptors were taken from an adult in good health.

This chain uses TRBV6-2 or TRBV6-3 with TRBJ1-1, with TRBD1 matching over 7 bases. The CDR3 loop spans 15 amino acids. Germline lookup yields CDR1 MNHEY and CDR2 SVGEGT. The trim removed 6 bases at V and 1 base at J, leaving 8 bases unmatched. CDR3 DNA: TGTGCCAGCAGCACCACAGGGGACAGGAACACTGAAGCTTTCTTT. The encoded protein is CASSTTGDRNTEAFF.

The chain recombines TRBV12-3 or TRBV12-4 with TRBJ2-3, with D tentatively TRBD2 (5 bases). The CDR3 has 13 amino acids. The CDR3 here is CASRRGHTDTQYF. CDR3 DNA: TGTGCTTCCCGTAGAGGGCACACAGATACGCAGTATTTT.

The chain employs TRBV28 and TRBJ2-7; D is ambiguous. V shed 4 bases and J shed 2 bases, with 15 bases lying between them. The CDR3 sequence is 15 residues long. CDR1 and CDR2 (germline): MDHEN, SYDVKM. The CDR3 DNA reads TGTGCCAGCAGTTCGGCTAGGGTTGCCGCCTACGAGCAGTACTTC. Translated: CASSSARVAAYEQYF.

The genes are TRBV10-2 and TRBJ1-5; 7 bases agree with TRBD1. Germline V lookup: CDR1 WSHSY, CDR2 SAAADI. The CDR3 is 16 residues long. Losses at the gene ends were 3 bases for V and 1 base for J; bases not matched to a gene: 6. The CDR3 reads CASSDAGGGSNQPQHF. The DNA of the CDR3 is TGCGCCAGCAGTGATGCAGGGGGTGGGAGCAATCAGCCCCAGCATTTT.

This clone was seen only a few times. The chain has TRBV4-3 and TRBJ2-1, with TRBD1 matching over 8 bases. The CDR3 contains 16 residues. Germline trimming cut 0 bases from V and 4 bases from J; bases unmatched to any gene: 5. Germline CDR1 and CDR2: LGHNA and YSLEER. CDR3 residues: CASSQDRTGRYNEQFF. The CDR3 coding sequence is TGCGCCAGCAGCCAAGATCGGACAGGGAGATACAATGAGCAGTTCTTC.

The rearrangement uses TRBV7-9 and TRBJ2-1; 9 positions agree with TRBD1. Germline V gene lookup returns CDR1 SEHNR and CDR2 FQNEAQ (reference sequence). The V gene end was trimmed by 7 bases and the J gene end by 7 bases; junction bases not matched to a gene: 20. The CDR3 consists of 18 residues. The CDR3 bases are TGTGCCAGCAACCCACTGGGGGGCCTCGGGACAGGGTGGAATGAGCAGTTCTTC. This translates into CASNPLGGLGTGWNEQFF.

The chain joins TRBV19 to TRBJ2-3; 8 bases line up with TRBD1. V shed 6 bases and J 3 bases; nucleotides not matched to a gene: 5. In germline, CDR1 is LNHDA, CDR2 SQIVND (reference sequence). This CDR3 has 14 residues. CDR3: CASRRQGSTDTQYF. The CDR3 DNA reads TGTGCCAGTAGACGACAGGGGAGTACAGATACGCAGTATTTT.

The CDR3 sequence: CASSYDFSGVGANVLTF. Here the CDR3 DNA reads TGTGCCAGCAGCTACGACTTTTCGGGGGTCGGGGCCAACGTCCTGACTTTC. The J gene is TRBJ2-6, the V gene TRBV3-1 (or the pseudogene TRBV3-2), with a weak D call TRBD2 (6 bases). This CDR3 has 17 residues. Germline CDR1 and CDR2: LGHDT and YNNKEL (reference sequence). V shed 5 bases and J shed 4 bases, with 18 bases lying between them.

This clone has a handful of counts. The rearrangement uses TRBV10-3 and TRBJ2-7; 8 bases agree with TRBD2. Germline V lookup: CDR1 ENHRY, CDR2 SYGVKD. The CDR3 spans 14 residues. Germline trimming cut 6 bases from V and 0 bases from J; bases unmatched to any gene: 4. The CDR3 DNA reads as TGTGCCATCAGCAAAAGCGGGGGCTCCTACGAGCAGTACTTC. Translation gives CAISKSGGSYEQYF.

The chain carries TRBV4-3 and TRBJ1-1, with D unresolved. Germline CDR1 LGHNA, CDR2 YSLEER. The CDR3 consists of 17 residues. Trimming took off 0 bases at V and 2 bases at J, with 16 bases between the two ends. The chain's CDR3 is CASSQDLGNSVNTEAFF. The DNA of the CDR3 is TGCGCCAGCAGCCAAGATTTGGGGAATTCGGTCAACACTGAAGCTTTCTTT.

This clone appeared once. V is TRBV20-1 and J is TRBJ2-7; no firm D call. This CDR3 spans 11 amino acids. The V end lost 0 bases, the J end lost 11 bases, and 11 bases lay between the germline ends. The germline gives CDR1 DFQATT, CDR2 SNEGSKA (reference sequence). The CDR3 is CSARDLRLEYF. In DNA form, the CDR3 reads TGCAGTGCTAGAGATCTTAGGTTGGAGTACTTC.

The chain employs TRBV24-1 and TRBJ2-7; 7 bases map to TRBD1. The junction had 7 bases not matched to a gene; V was cut back by 6 bases and J by 3 bases. The CDR3 runs to 14 residues. Germline V gene lookup returns CDR1 KGHDR and CDR2 SFDVKD. CDR3 loop: CATSRTGQSYEQYF. The CDR3 DNA follows: TGTGCCACCAGTAGGACAGGACAAAGCTACGAGCAGTACTTC.

The rearrangement uses TRBV28 and TRBJ1-5; TRBD1 might be the D (6 bases). The CDR3 loop spans 17 amino acids. Germline-derived CDR1 and CDR2 are MDHEN and SYDVKM. V was clipped by 6 bases and J by 5 bases, with 23 bases between them. The CDR3 reads CASSPMTGTGNHQPQHF. The DNA of the CDR3 is TGTGCCAGCAGCCCAATGACAGGCACGGGAAATCATCAGCCCCAGCATTTT.

The V gene is TRBV6-4, the J gene TRBJ2-2, with TRBD2 matching 10 bases. CDR3 length equals 16 residues. The V gene end was trimmed by 6 bases and the J gene end by 2 bases; junction bases not matched to a gene: 6. From germline, CDR1 is MRHNA and CDR2 SNTAGT. In DNA form, the CDR3 reads TGTGCCAGCAGCTTGATAGCGGGGGGTAACACCGGGGAGCTGTTTTTT. Amino acid sequence: CASSLIAGGNTGELFF.

In DNA, the CDR3 is TGTGCCAGCTCACCGGGACAGGGAACTGGAAATGGCTACACCTTC. Residues: CASSPGQGTGNGYTF. This sequence joins TRBV18 and TRBJ1-2, with TRBD1 matching over 9 bases. CDR1 and CDR2 from the germline V gene are KGHSH and LQKENI. This CDR3 contains 15 residues. The junction had 8 bases not matched to a gene; V was cut back by 3 bases and J by 6 bases.